A single sample is the source of the 9 T cell receptor beta chains below, sequenced in a study of blood T cells in healthy people across ages. A sample-barcoded 5' primer and a J-beta primer mix were used in a second PCR of roughly 6 to 12 cycles. TCRdb ran MiXCR on the 5' RACE reads and lists one entry per CDR3 protein. Here the sample spans 1,100,000 or so distinct CDR3 sequences, 40% to 50% being singletons. The material sequenced was blood. The receptors derive from a woman aged 60 to 75 in good health.

In this sample, this clonotype turned up a few times. This chain joins TRBV12-5 and TRBJ2-5; the D is unclear. Looked up from germline, CDR1 is LGHNT and CDR2 is FRNRAP. The CDR3 runs 12 residues. The V end was cut by 0 bases, the J end by 5 bases, with 4 bases between. In DNA form, the CDR3 reads TGTGCTAGTGGTTTGGTAACGGAGACCCAGTACTTC. It encodes CASGLVTETQYF.

A few counts support this clonotype. The V gene is TRBV27, the J gene TRBJ2-7; 10 bases are a match to TRBD2. Germline V lookup: CDR1 MNHEY, CDR2 SMNVEV (reference sequence). V gave up 6 bases and J gave up 7 bases; unmatched junction bases: 9. CDR3 length: 14 residues. CDR3 coding DNA: TGTGCCAGCAGACTAGCGGGACGGGGTTATGAGCAGTACTTC. It is translated as CASRLAGRGYEQYF.

The chain joins TRBV15 to TRBJ2-5; TRBD1 matches at 7 bases. The J call may be faulty, since TRBJ2-7 better matches the DNA end. CDR3 length: 14 residues. Germline assignment: CDR1 LNHNV and CDR2 YYDKDF (reference sequence). The CDR3 DNA reads as TGTGCCACCAGCAACTACAGGGGTAGTTACGAGCAGTACTTC. As protein: CATSNYRGSYEQYF.

This clonotype was detected once. The chain recombines TRBV4-1 with TRBJ2-2; 10 bases fit TRBD1. The V gene end was trimmed by 1 base and the J gene end by 5 bases; junction bases not matched to a gene: 4. This CDR3 is built from 16 residues. Germline CDR1 is MGHRA and CDR2 is YSYEKL. The CDR3 DNA reads TGCGCCAGCAGCCAAGGCCCGGGACAGGGGACCGGGGAGCTGTTTTTT. This sequence encodes CASSQGPGQGTGELFF.

In this sample, this clonotype turned up a few times. The chain uses TRBV7-9 and TRBJ2-7; weak D call: TRBD2 (7 bases). The V gene lost 5 bases and the J gene lost 4 bases, with 18 bases spanning the gap. The CDR3 contains 15 residues. Germline V lookup: CDR1 SEHNR, CDR2 FQNEAQ (reference sequence). The CDR3: CASSVTGGSWYEQYF. The CDR3, as DNA: TGTGCCAGCAGCGTAACGGGGGGCAGTTGGTACGAGCAGTACTTC. Full variable domain (outside the CDR3, taken from reference TRBV7-9 and TRBJ2-7): DTGVSQNPRHKITKRGQNVTFRCDPISEHNRLYWYRQTLGQGPEFLTYFQNEAQLEKSRLLSDRFSAERPKGSFSTLEIQRTEQGDSAMYLCASSVTGGSWYEQYFGPGTRLTVT.

This clonotype was picked up a small number of times. The chain recombines TRBV29-1 with TRBJ2-5; 8 nucleotides line up with TRBD1. The CDR3 covers 14 residues. V was clipped by 6 bases and J by 3 bases; unmatched bases: 9. Looked up from germline, CDR1 is SQVTM and CDR2 is ANQGSEA. This CDR3 is CSVVGQGGEETQYF. DNA of the CDR3: TGCAGCGTGGTCGGACAGGGAGGAGAAGAGACCCAGTACTTC.

This clonotype was counted a few times. V and J are TRBV6-2 or TRBV6-3 and TRBJ2-1, with 9 bases that match TRBD1. V was pared by 5 bases and J by 5 bases, with 7 bases of the junction left unmatched. CDR3 size: 15 residues. CDR1 and CDR2 from the germline V gene are MNHEY and SVGEGT. The CDR3 spells CASSTPGQGNNEQFF. The CDR3 nucleotides read TGTGCCAGCAGTACCCCGGGACAGGGCAACAATGAGCAGTTCTTC.

The rearrangement joins TRBV12-3 or TRBV12-4 to TRBJ2-1; TRBD2 agrees at 15 bases. The V and J ends lost 7 bases and 7 bases, in that order; junction bases with no gene match: 8. CDR3 length: 16 amino acids. This CDR3 is CASNLGLAGGGNEQFF. CDR3 coding DNA: TGTGCCAGCAACTTGGGACTAGCGGGAGGAGGGAATGAGCAGTTCTTC.

Worth noting for this clonotype: In this CDR3 the conserved last residue, phenylalanine or tryptophan, is missing, so a read error is likely. The CDR3, as DNA: TGCGCCAGCAGGGGGATTGAACACGAGCAGTACTTA. It yields the protein CASRGIEHEQYL. The chain combines TRBV6-5 with TRBJ2-5; 7 bases fit TRBD1. Gene TRBJ2-7 matches the end of the DNA better, so the J call may be wrong. CDR3 length: 12 residues. CDR1 is MNHEY, CDR2 SVGAGI, per germline.